This paragraph reports one T cell receptor (beta chain). The PCR employed 60 Vbeta primers together with 13 Jbeta primers. The protocol was immunoSEQ multiplex PCR, while the TCRdb copy is restricted to in-frame clones and leaves out a portion. The table has roughly 260,000 clones, approximately 85% seen once. The data were taken from a study of cytomegalovirus exposure and HLA in healthy donors. This TCR was recovered from a woman aged 40 to 55 in good health and CMV-seropositive. Sequenced: PBMCs.

CDR3 in DNA: TGTGCCATCAGTGAGGTCGCGGGAACGAACACCGGGGAGCTGTTTTTT. It codes for CAISEVAGTNTGELFF. V and J are TRBV10-3 and TRBJ2-2, with D possibly TRBD2 on 6 matching bases. The V end was cut by 2 bases, the J end by 0 bases, with 10 bases between. In germline, CDR1 is ENHRY, CDR2 SYGVKD. This CDR3 is 16 amino acids long.